The sequence of this T cell receptor beta chain was determined in a study of shared T cell receptors in the human thymus. The assay was immunoSEQ multiplex PCR, and TCRdb's table has in-frame clones only and misses some. This table has approximately 760,000 clones, 80% to 90% appearing once. CDR1 and CDR2 (germline): MDHEN, SYDVKM. The CDR3 totals 14 residues. J lost 4 bases, V lost 7 bases, and 4 bases had no gene match. The data also belong to a second study, concerning human thymus T cells. Per that paper: Resections from corrective heart surgery supplied the thymus tissue. Thymic and blood repertoires showed apparently biased V and J gene usage. Thymic repertoires from unrelated individuals overlapped highly, related research reported.

Input material: thymocytes. This TCR was sampled from a girl under three years old with a congenital heart defect. V is TRBV28 and J is TRBJ1-6; 7 bases map to TRBD1. The CDR3 DNA reads as TGTGCCAGCACTCCGGACAGGTATAATTCACCCCTCCACTTT. Its translation: CASTPDRYNSPLHF.